This TCR beta chain was profiled in a study of blood T cell repertoires in COVID-19 (dated by TCRdb to 2020 to 2021). Notes on the research overall: Collaborator samples came from the United States, Italy and Spain and covered acute and convalescent phases of COVID-19. The repertoires were released in a freely available public database meant as a resource for research on the immune response to SARS-CoV-2. Where HLA class I and class II types were available, the types were taken from metadata supplied by the sample provider, not from assay-based typing. A de-identified subject ID, COVID-19 status, age in years and sex were almost always included in the sample metadata. Subjects who had been exposed to COVID-19, were actively infected with it, or had recovered from it provided the deeply sampled blood TCRbeta repertoires that made up the dataset. Samples came from the ongoing ImmuneRACE study (first 160 participants) plus 1,254 subjects from 6 global collaborators. The material from the prospective study consisted of cDNA or gDNA derived from T cells, B-cell-depleted T cells, or PBMCs. Study-wide conclusions, independent of this receptor: Clinical and demographic metadata were provided uncurated, with the amount varying by source and participant.

This clone was seen more than once but under ten times. It lacks a known antigen. The input lacks base qualities; no much larger clone sits a single base away. Looking up the germline V gene (reference sequence) yields CDR1 SGHNT and CDR2 YYREEE. Measured from the cysteine to the phenylalanine, the CDR3 is 14 residues long. Only CDR3 DNA remains: 42 bases, in frame from the first base. V loses 4 bases of germline sequence and J loses 2 bases, and the interval between the two ends is 12 bases. TCRbeta CDR3 regions were amplified from genomic DNA using the immunoSEQ Assay, a bias-controlled multiplex PCR. The authors' analysis ran thus. The number of nucleated cells in each sample was estimated from the amplification of reference gene primers within the assay. To quantify the absolute abundance of each unique TCRbeta CDR3 rearrangement, sequence reads were collapsed and filtered. For each sample, productive Simpson clonality was calculated as the square root of Simpson's diversity index over productive rearrangements. TCRdb provides this immuneACCESS table in a form limited to in-frame rearrangements. Some clones are lacking; in checked studies, under half of them reflect an unresolved V gene, and why the rest are absent is not known. V, J and clone size were drawn from that table, and D and trimming were deduced from the DNA. The sample table contains just under 350,000 clones; only one count was recorded for 80% to 90% of them. The top ten hold about 6% of the sample.

At one collaborating source in Seattle, patients were enrolled during active infection and were followed longitudinally through the course of disease. Collaborating institutions collected whole blood in K2EDTA tubes following their own protocols. For TCRbeta analysis, collaborators shipped samples in one of three forms: frozen whole blood, isolated PBMCs, or DNA extracted from either of those sample types. The sequence was obtained from a woman between 45 and 65 years old with COVID-19, enrolled during active disease. Material: peripheral blood. This receptor chain uses TRBV5-4 and TRBJ1-1; the D gene is perhaps TRBD1, on 6 matching bases. The CDR3 amino acid sequence is: CASSPGQPNTEAFF. The sequenced DNA: TGTGCCAGCAGCCCCGGACAGCCAAACACTGAAGCTTTCTTT.